A single sample gave rise to the 23 T cell receptor beta chains below, sequenced in a study of T cell changes during pregnancy in multiple sclerosis. Profiled with immunoSEQ multiplex PCR; TCRdb holds only in-frame clones, not every one. The sample lists more than 45,000 clones; nearly 95% were seen once. The sequenced sample was CD4+ T cells from peripheral blood mononuclear cells, obtained in the first trimester of pregnancy. Receptors were obtained from a female donor with multiple sclerosis, enrolled in a pregnancy study.

The chain recombines TRBV7-6 with TRBJ2-7; 7 bases fit TRBD1. This CDR3 comprises 18 residues. With 1 base clipped from V and 0 bases from J, the junction kept 12 bases outside the gene matches. Germline lookup yields CDR1 SGHVS and CDR2 FNYEAQ. The CDR3 DNA reads TGTGCCAGCAGCTTAGTCAGGGGGTCGGCTTCTGACTCCTACGAGCAGTACTTC. Amino acid sequence: CASSLVRGSASDSYEQYF.

The gene calls are TRBV6-1 and TRBJ2-7, with TRBD1 matching over 10 bases. The junction had 7 bases not matched to a gene; V was cut back by 10 bases and J by 4 bases. CDR1 and CDR2 from the germline V gene are MNHNS and SASEGT. The CDR3 runs to 13 residues. The CDR3 nucleotides read TGTGCCACCCAAGGGACAGGGGTTTACGAGCAGTACTTC. Translation gives CATQGTGVYEQYF.

A single count supports this clone. The gene calls are TRBV2 and TRBJ1-2, with a weak D call TRBD1 (6 bases). The V end was cut by 4 bases, the J end by 4 bases, with 13 bases between. The CDR3 covers 14 residues. In germline, CDR1 is SNHLY, CDR2 FYNNEI. The CDR3 DNA reads as TGTGCCAGCAGTGTACAGGGCTCGGGCTATGGCTACACCTTC. Protein: CASSVQGSGYGYTF.

This rearrangement joins TRBV6-5 to TRBJ1-2, with 7 positions matching TRBD1. Germline values: CDR1 MNHEY, CDR2 SVGAGI. V lost 5 bases and J lost 4; bases outside the gene matches: 7. The CDR3 is 14 amino acids. The CDR3 DNA is TGTGCCAGCAGTGGAATCCGGGACAGCTATGGCTACACCTTC. It yields the protein CASSGIRDSYGYTF.

The V and J genes are TRBV2 and TRBJ2-5; 11 positions match TRBD2. V was pared by 2 bases and J by 3 bases, with 2 bases of the junction left unmatched. Germline V gives CDR1 SNHLY, CDR2 FYNNEI. The CDR3 contains 15 residues. The CDR3 is CASSEKTSGEETQYF. The CDR3 nucleotides are TGTGCCAGCAGTGAAAAGACTAGCGGGGAAGAGACCCAGTACTTC.

The chain couples TRBV11-2 to TRBJ1-1; no reliable D call. V was cut by 5 bases and J by 1 base, with 8 bases left in between. The CDR3 extends over 13 amino acids. Germline assignment: CDR1 SGHAT and CDR2 FQNNGV. CDR3 loop: CASSLSKNTEAFF. The CDR3 coding sequence is TGTGCCAGCAGCCTATCCAAGAACACTGAAGCTTTCTTT.

This rearrangement joins TRBV9 to TRBJ1-1; D perhaps matches TRBD1 (5 bases). The CDR3 length is 14 residues. Per germline, CDR1 SGDLS and CDR2 YYNGEE. The V gene lost 1 base and the J gene lost 4 bases, with 11 bases spanning the gap. CDR3 sequence (DNA): TGTGCCAGCAGCGTAAGCAGGGTGGGCACTGAAGCTTTCTTT. Protein sequence: CASSVSRVGTEAFF.

This clone occurred once. The CDR3 DNA reads as TGTGCCAGCAGTCTATCGTGGGGGCGAGGGGACTATGGCTACACCTTC. It specifies CASSLSWGRGDYGYTF. The V gene is TRBV5-4, the J gene TRBJ1-2, with TRBD1 as a possible D gene (6 bases). Germline CDR1 SGHNT, CDR2 YYREEE (reference sequence). V was pared by 5 bases and J by 3 bases, with 20 bases between. The CDR3 consists of 16 residues.

The chain combines TRBV7-2 with TRBJ2-1, with D possibly being TRBD2 (7 bases). Trimming removed 4 bases at V and 2 bases at J, with 12 bases between. This CDR3 is 15 amino acids long. The germline V gene encodes CDR1 SGHTA and CDR2 FQGNSA. CDR3 protein: CASSWGGQTYNEQFF. The CDR3 DNA reads as TGTGCCAGCAGCTGGGGGGGCCAGACCTACAATGAGCAGTTCTTC.

This clone has a single count. The chain has TRBV2 and TRBJ2-3, with a tentative D call TRBD2 (5 bases). CDR1 and CDR2 (germline): SNHLY, FYNNEI. The germline V and J ends were trimmed by 8 bases and 1 base, with 16 bases remaining between them. CDR3 size: 15 residues. In DNA, the CDR3 is TGTGCCAGCCCGCGAGCGGATGGGGGCACAGATACGCAGTATTTT. Its protein is CASPRADGGTDTQYF.

This chain joins TRBV11-2 and TRBJ2-7; 12 positions agree with TRBD1. Germline CDR1 is SGHAT and CDR2 is FQNNGV. CDR3 length: 13 amino acids. The trim removed 6 bases at V and 6 bases at J, leaving 3 bases unmatched. The CDR3 DNA reads TGTGCCAGCAGTTGGGACAGGGGGCTCGAGCAGTACTTC. It yields the protein CASSWDRGLEQYF.

The chain uses TRBV5-4 and TRBJ2-1; 12 bases line up with TRBD2. The CDR3 is 16 residues long. The V gene end was trimmed by 2 bases and the J gene end by 8 bases; junction bases not matched to a gene: 8. Germline values: CDR1 SGHNT, CDR2 YYREEE (reference sequence). CDR3 DNA sequence: TGTGCCAGCAGCTTAGGACTAGCGGGGAAGGATCATGAGCAGTTCTTC. Protein product: CASSLGLAGKDHEQFF.

CDR3 region: CASSSQRGGRPNNEQFF. The CDR3 bases are TGTGCCAGTAGTTCCCAGCGGGGGGGCCGCCCCAACAATGAGCAGTTCTTC. V gene TRBV19 combines with J gene TRBJ2-1; 10 bases match TRBD2. The CDR3 loop spans 17 amino acids. The germline CDR1 and CDR2 sequences are LNHDA and SQIVND (reference sequence). J gave up 5 bases and V 5 bases, and 12 bases lay outside the gene matches.

The count of this clone is one. This chain uses TRBV6-5 with TRBJ2-3; 11 nucleotides match TRBD2. CDR1 MNHEY and CDR2 SVGAGI come from the germline V gene. The CDR3 covers 13 residues. Trimming took 5 bases from V and 14 from J; bases not matched to a gene: 9. The CDR3 loop reads CASSDPTSGGWYF. Here the CDR3 DNA reads TGTGCCAGCAGTGACCCAACTAGCGGGGGTTGGTATTTT.

V and J are TRBV6-6 and TRBJ1-1, with a possible D match to TRBD1 (5 bases). CDR3 size: 15 residues. Per germline, CDR1 MNHNY and CDR2 SVGAGI (reference sequence). Trimming left V 2 bases short and J 11 bases short, with 21 bases between. The CDR3: CASSYTTTVPRTAFF. The CDR3 DNA reads TGTGCCAGCAGTTACACTACGACAGTTCCGAGGACGGCTTTCTTT.

The CDR3 protein is CASSLTGTDYTF. CDR3 sequence (DNA): TGCGCCAGCAGCTTGACAGGGACGGACTACACCTTC. This chain links TRBV5-1 with TRBJ1-2; D is possibly TRBD1 (6 bases). This CDR3 region has 12 residues. CDR1 and CDR2 from the germline V gene are SGHRS and YFSETQ. Trimming pared 1 base from V and 10 bases from J, leaving 11 bases between.

On this clone itself: The same CDR3 can be traced to other DNA sequences in this sample. V usage is TRBV5-1 and J usage is TRBJ2-5; 15 bases map to TRBD2. The CDR3 runs to 16 residues. Germline V gene data show CDR1 as SGHRS and CDR2 as YFSETQ. The V and J ends lost 4 bases and 1 base, in that order; junction bases with no gene match: 2. CDR3 DNA: TGCGCCAGCAGCCCGGGACTAGCGGGGGGCCAAGAGACCCAGTACTTC. Translation: CASSPGLAGGQETQYF.

This clone occurred once. The rearrangement uses TRBV29-1 and TRBJ1-5; D is ambiguous. Per the germline V gene, CDR1 is SQVTM and CDR2 is ANQGSEA. Trimming removed 4 bases from V and 2 bases from J, with 6 bases in between. The length of the CDR3 is 12 residues. The CDR3 DNA sequence: TGCAGCGTTGGTCAGGGCAATCAGCCCCAGCATTTT. This sequence encodes CSVGQGNQPQHF.

CDR3 in DNA: TGTGCCAGCAGCCCTTTGGCCGGGGGGGCAACAGATACGCAGTATTTT. This encodes CASSPLAGGATDTQYF. The chain is built from TRBV7-6 and TRBJ2-3; 8 bases map to TRBD2. V was pared by 5 bases and J by 3 bases, with 10 bases of the junction left unmatched. Germline loops: CDR1 SGHVS, CDR2 FNYEAQ. The CDR3 spans 16 residues.

The genes are TRBV30 and TRBJ2-7; 8 positions agree with TRBD2. CDR1 is GTSNPN and CDR2 is SVGIG in the germline V gene (reference sequence). Germline trimming cut 5 bases from V and 2 bases from J; bases unmatched to any gene: 8. CDR3 length: 14 amino acids. The CDR3 spells CAWDRGGGTYEQYF. CDR3 coding DNA: TGTGCCTGGGATAGGGGCGGGGGGACCTACGAGCAGTACTTC.

The chain carries TRBV2 and TRBJ2-5; possible D gene TRBD1, 6 bases. This CDR3 region has 15 residues. The V gene's germline CDR1 is SNHLY and CDR2 FYNNEI. The germline V and J ends were trimmed by 7 bases and 2 bases, with 17 bases remaining between them. CDR3 coding DNA: TGTGCCAGCATGATGCACGGGACACTTCAAGAGACCCAGTACTTC. Its translation is CASMMHGTLQETQYF.

The rearrangement joins TRBV6-5 to TRBJ2-7; 9 positions agree with TRBD1. Trimming removed 10 bases from V and 2 bases from J; junction bases left unmatched: 9. This CDR3 is 14 amino acids long. Germline lookup yields CDR1 MNHEY and CDR2 SVGAGI. DNA of the CDR3: TGTGCCACAACCAGGGACAGGGCAGCCTACGAGCAGTACTTC. As protein: CATTRDRAAYEQYF.

This chain connects TRBV12-5 to TRBJ1-4, with D hard to call. The V end lost 5 bases, the J end lost 3 bases, and 10 bases lay between the germline ends. The CDR3 consists of 14 residues. Germline-derived CDR1 and CDR2 are LGHNT and FRNRAP. CDR3 region: CASGAGMANEKLFF. The CDR3 DNA follows: TGTGCTAGTGGTGCCGGGATGGCTAATGAAAAACTGTTTTTT.